The 27 T cell receptor beta chains below all came from one sample that was sequenced in a study of cytomegalovirus exposure and HLA in healthy donors. The PCR contained 60 Vbeta and 13 Jbeta primers. Profiling relied on immunoSEQ multiplex PCR, and the TCRdb table lists in-frame clones only, not all of them. Of just under 70,000 clones in the sample, approximately 78% were seen once. Sequencing was done on a sample of PBMCs. The receptors originated from a human donor in good health.

This clone was counted a single time. The J gene is TRBJ1-6, the V gene TRBV7-2; D is uncertain. The length of the CDR3 is 12 residues. V was pared by 6 bases and J by 7 bases, with 7 bases between. The germline gives CDR1 SGHTA, CDR2 FQGNSA. DNA of the CDR3: TGTGCCAGCAGTAATTCGAATTCACCCCTCCACTTT. It specifies CASSNSNSPLHF.

The CDR3 DNA is TGTGCCAGCAGCCGGAGGGTCTATGGCTACACCTTC. This codes for CASSRRVYGYTF. The chain couples TRBV7-9 to TRBJ1-2; D not resolved. V was trimmed by 5 bases and J by 4 bases, leaving 8 bases between them. CDR3 size: 12 residues. Germline values: CDR1 SEHNR, CDR2 FQNEAQ (reference sequence).

The chain joins TRBV6-5 to TRBJ2-1; 12 bases align to TRBD2. CDR1 MNHEY and CDR2 SVGAGI come from the germline V gene. The V segment lost 4 bases and the J segment 1 base; nucleotides outside the gene matches: 2. The CDR3 is 16 residues long. The CDR3 region is CASSWTSGESYNEQFF. CDR3 nucleotide sequence: TGTGCCAGCAGTTGGACTAGCGGGGAATCCTACAATGAGCAGTTCTTC.

The chain is built from TRBV30 and TRBJ1-4; a possible D gene is TRBD1 (5 bases). This CDR3 comprises 13 residues. Trimming pared 3 bases from V and 13 bases from J, leaving 18 bases between. Germline CDR1 reads GTSNPN; CDR2 reads SVGIG (reference sequence). CDR3 DNA: TGTGCCTGGAGCAACAGCGCCCAGGGTGCACTGTTTTTT. Protein sequence: CAWSNSAQGALFF.

Here the CDR3 reads CAWSRGVDFTDTQYF. The CDR3 coding sequence is TGTGCCTGGTCCAGGGGAGTGGATTTCACAGATACGCAGTATTTT. J is TRBJ2-3 and V is TRBV11-2; tentative D call: TRBD1 (6 bases). The CDR3 spans 15 residues. Per the germline V gene, CDR1 is SGHAT and CDR2 is FQNNGV. V shed 11 bases and J shed 2 bases, with 20 bases lying between them. Full variable domain (remainder filled in from reference TRBV11-2 and TRBJ2-3): EAGVAQSPRYKIIEKRQSVAFWCNPISGHATLYWYQQILGQGPKLLIQFQNNGVVDDSQLPKDRFSAERLKGVDSTLKIQPAKLEDSAVYLCAWSRGVDFTDTQYFGPGTRLTVL.

V and J are TRBV19 and TRBJ2-5, with 8 bases matching TRBD1. The J call may be wrong; the DNA end is better matched by TRBJ2-7. Germline CDR1 LNHDA, CDR2 SQIVND (reference sequence). The CDR3 is made up of 16 amino acids. This CDR3 reads CASSIGGQGRAYEQYF. CDR3 DNA sequence: TGTGCCAGTAGTATAGGAGGACAGGGCAGGGCCTACGAGCAGTACTTC.

This CDR3 reads CACSGATEAFF. The CDR3 bases are TGTGCCTGCTCAGGGGCCACTGAAGCTTTCTTT. This rearrangement joins TRBV30 to TRBJ1-1; D may be TRBD1 (6 bases). V lost 6 bases and J lost 4, with 9 bases in between. Germline assignment: CDR1 GTSNPN and CDR2 SVGIG (reference sequence). CDR3 size: 11 residues.

A remark on this clone: Mismatch with germline at one junction end may stem from a read error. The CDR3 here is CASSLRGAGEYGYPF. CDR3 DNA sequence: TGTGCCAGCAGTCTACGGGGGGCAGGAGAGTATGGCTACCCCTTC. This chain uses TRBV27 with TRBJ1-2; tentatively, D is TRBD1 (6 bases). Germline CDR1 and CDR2: MNHEY and SMNVEV (reference sequence). The CDR3 spans 15 residues.

This rearrangement joins TRBV5-4 to TRBJ2-2, with 10 bases lining up with TRBD1. After removal of 6 bases from V and 8 bases from J, the junction contained 10 bases not matched to a gene. CDR3 length: 15 residues. Looked up from germline, CDR1 is SGHNT and CDR2 is YYREEE (reference sequence). The CDR3 DNA is TGTGCCAGCAACGACAGGGGGCTATTCTCAGGGGAGCTGTTTTTT. Protein: CASNDRGLFSGELFF.

The CDR3 coding sequence is TGTGCCAGCAGCTTAGTAGTGACAGCTACAGGCAATGAGCAGTTCTTC. Protein sequence: CASSLVVTATGNEQFF. The chain is built from TRBV7-9 and TRBJ2-1, with D tentatively TRBD1 (5 bases). The CDR3 is made up of 16 amino acids. Trimming pared 1 base from V and 6 bases from J, leaving 16 bases between. Germline V gene lookup returns CDR1 SEHNR and CDR2 FQNEAQ (reference sequence).

This rearrangement joins TRBV28 to TRBJ1-2; a possible D gene is TRBD1 (5 bases). From germline, CDR1 is MDHEN and CDR2 SYDVKM. Trimming removed 10 bases from V and 2 bases from J, with 14 bases in between. This CDR3 region has 13 residues. CDR3 DNA sequence: TGTGCCACCCGCCCAGGGAACAACTATGGCTACACCTTC. It translates to CATRPGNNYGYTF.

This clone was seen more than once but under ten times. The chain employs TRBV29-1 and TRBJ1-2, with D possibly being TRBD1 (6 bases). This CDR3 spans 15 amino acids. Germline V gives CDR1 SQVTM, CDR2 ANQGSEA. V was cut by 0 bases and J by 5 bases, with 16 bases left in between. The CDR3 reads CSVEDPRGAPYGYTF. The CDR3 nucleotides are TGCAGCGTTGAAGACCCCCGGGGGGCCCCTTATGGCTACACCTTC.

The chain has TRBV2 and TRBJ2-5, with TRBD1 identical over 8 bases. The CDR3 covers 14 residues. V was pared by 4 bases and J by 4 bases, with 5 bases of the junction left unmatched. CDR1 is SNHLY, CDR2 FYNNEI, per germline. This CDR3 is CASSGQGAAETQYF. The CDR3 bases are TGTGCCAGCAGTGGGCAGGGGGCTGCAGAGACCCAGTACTTC.

This clone was recorded once. The chain recombines TRBV9 with TRBJ1-2; a weak D match, TRBD1 (6 bases). CDR3 length: 16 residues. Germline V CDR1 and CDR2: SGDLS, YYNGEE. V was trimmed by 1 base and J by 1 base, leaving 14 bases between them. CDR3 bases: TGTGCCAGCAGCGTATTCGACAGGACAAATAACTATGGCTACACCTTC. Translating gives CASSVFDRTNNYGYTF.

The genes are TRBV19 and TRBJ1-3; D might be TRBD1 (6 bases). The DNA end lines up better with TRBJ2-2; the J call may be wrong. The V gene's germline CDR1 is LNHDA and CDR2 SQIVND (reference sequence). This CDR3 spans 14 amino acids. This chain's CDR3 is CASKQGPNTGELFF. The CDR3, as DNA: TGTGCCAGCAAACAGGGTCCGAACACCGGGGAGCTGTTTTTT.

V and J are TRBV2 and TRBJ2-1, with a possible D match to TRBD2 (5 bases). The CDR3 loop spans 12 amino acids. Trimming shortened V by 5 bases and J by 9 bases, and 11 bases separated the two germline ends. CDR1 is SNHLY and CDR2 is FYNNEI in the germline V gene. The CDR3 DNA sequence: TGTGCCAGCAGTATCGGGGTTACTGAGCAGTTCTTC. Protein product: CASSIGVTEQFF.

The chain recombines TRBV9 with TRBJ2-7, with D possibly being TRBD2 (5 bases). V dropped 6 bases and J dropped 4 bases, with 20 bases sitting between them. This CDR3 is 15 amino acids long. The germline CDR1 and CDR2 sequences are SGDLS and YYNGEE. This CDR3 is CASTPAADSSYEQYF. DNA of the CDR3: TGTGCCAGCACCCCTGCCGCGGACTCATCGTACGAGCAGTACTTC. The variable domain in full, completed from reference TRBV9 and TRBJ2-7, reads DSGVTQTPKHLITATGQRVTLRCSPRSGDLSVYWYQQSLDQGLQFLIQYYNGEERAKGNILERFSAQQFPDLHSELNLSSLELGDSALYFCASTPAADSSYEQYFGPGTRLTVT.

The chain has TRBV11-2 and TRBJ2-5, with D perhaps TRBD1 (7 bases). Germline V gene data show CDR1 as SGHAT and CDR2 as FQNNGV. The CDR3 covers 14 residues. Trimming took off 5 bases at V and 2 bases at J, with 12 bases between the two ends. The CDR3 is CASSAAGGQETQYF. CDR3 nucleotides: TGTGCCAGCAGCGCCGCAGGGGGGCAAGAGACCCAGTACTTC. Combining the CDR3 with reference TRBV11-2 and TRBJ2-5 gives the whole variable domain EAGVAQSPRYKIIEKRQSVAFWCNPISGHATLYWYQQILGQGPKLLIQFQNNGVVDDSQLPKDRFSAERLKGVDSTLKIQPAKLEDSAVYLCASSAAGGQETQYFGPGTRLLVL.

This chain links TRBV4-1 with TRBJ2-2; the D gene is possibly TRBD1 (6 bases). Germline loops: CDR1 MGHRA, CDR2 YSYEKL. The CDR3 has 15 residues. V was trimmed by 4 bases and J by 4 bases, leaving 13 bases between them. The CDR3: CASSPRTDGTGELFF. Written as DNA, the CDR3 is TGCGCCAGCAGCCCGAGGACAGATGGCACCGGGGAGCTGTTTTTT.

The chain is built from TRBV7-9 and TRBJ1-2; a weak D match, TRBD1 (6 bases). The CDR3 length is 13 residues. V dropped 0 bases and J dropped 10 bases, with 12 bases sitting between them. Germline-derived CDR1 and CDR2 are SEHNR and FQNEAQ (reference sequence). In nucleotides, the CDR3 is TGTGCCAGCAGCTTAGCGGGACACGGGGACTACACCTTC. It specifies CASSLAGHGDYTF.

This chain connects TRBV5-6 to TRBJ1-1; 11 bases match TRBD1. The V gene's germline CDR1 is SGHDT and CDR2 YYEEEE. CDR3 length: 14 amino acids. Unmatched junction bases numbered 6, after V lost 5 bases and J lost 6 bases. The DNA of the CDR3 is TGTGCCAGCAGAAGGACAGGGGGCGACGCTGAAGCTTTCTTT. Translation: CASRRTGGDAEAFF.

The V and J genes are TRBV28 and TRBJ1-1; D may be TRBD1 (6 bases). CDR1 and CDR2 (germline): MDHEN, SYDVKM. The length of the CDR3 is 16 residues. V lost 6 bases and J 4 bases, leaving 21 bases between the germline ends. CDR3 residues: CASRTHNRVEGTEAFF. As DNA, the CDR3 is TGTGCCAGCAGGACCCATAACAGGGTTGAGGGCACTGAAGCTTTCTTT.

The gene calls are TRBV9 and TRBJ1-1; 9 bases are shared with TRBD1. The V segment lost 5 bases and the J segment 4 bases; nucleotides outside the gene matches: 6. There are 14 residues in the CDR3. Germline V CDR1 and CDR2: SGDLS, YYNGEE. The CDR3: CASSLQGAGTEAFF. DNA for the CDR3: TGTGCCAGCAGTTTACAGGGGGCTGGCACTGAAGCTTTCTTT. The variable domain in full, completed from reference TRBV9 and TRBJ1-1, reads DSGVTQTPKHLITATGQRVTLRCSPRSGDLSVYWYQQSLDQGLQFLIQYYNGEERAKGNILERFSAQQFPDLHSELNLSSLELGDSALYFCASSLQGAGTEAFFGQGTRLTVV.

This chain uses TRBV6-6 with TRBJ1-1; D ambiguous. The CDR3 contains 13 residues. Trimming stripped 2 bases from V and 3 bases from J, with 7 bases between. The germline gives CDR1 MNHNY, CDR2 SVGAGI (reference sequence). CDR3 loop: CASSYAAYTEAFF. The CDR3, as DNA: TGTGCCAGCAGTTACGCGGCATACACTGAAGCTTTCTTT.

J is TRBJ1-2 and V is TRBV15; D unclear. Trimming pared 2 bases from V and 8 bases from J, leaving 12 bases between. This CDR3 is 13 amino acids long. Germline CDR1 reads LNHNV; CDR2 reads YYDKDF (reference sequence). Written as DNA, the CDR3 is TGTGCCACCAGCAGACACCAAACCCGGGGCTACACCTTC. Protein: CATSRHQTRGYTF.

V is TRBV9 and J is TRBJ2-7, with TRBD2 matching over 8 bases. CDR3 length: 15 residues. V lost 3 bases, J lost 2 bases, and 7 bases stayed unmatched. Germline CDR1 is SGDLS and CDR2 is YYNGEE. The CDR3 bases are TGTGCCAGCAGCGCAACAGCGGGGGTAGCCTACGAGCAGTACTTC. This translates into CASSATAGVAYEQYF.

V gene TRBV27 combines with J gene TRBJ2-7; perhaps TRBD1 as D (5 bases). The germline V gene has CDR1 MNHEY and CDR2 SMNVEV (reference sequence). The CDR3 sequence is 14 residues long. Between the trimmed V and J ends, which lost 2 bases and 6 bases, there was a span of 14 bases. The CDR3 sequence: CASSLNRGLGEQYF. For the CDR3, the DNA is TGTGCCAGCAGTTTAAATAGGGGTTTGGGCGAGCAGTACTTC.